This TCR beta chain came from a study of cytomegalovirus exposure and HLA in healthy donors. The overall study: Most genotyped donors, about 81% of more than 300, had Caucasian-associated genetic ancestry.

Concerning this clone: As yet, its antigen is unknown. Other nucleotide sequences from this sample produce the same CDR3.

Germline CDR1 and CDR2: SGHNT and YENEEA. This CDR3 is 11 amino acids long. Vbeta (60) and Jbeta (13) primers were used in the PCR. The method was immunoSEQ multiplex PCR; TCRdb's version includes in-frame clones alone and lacks a portion of them. In the table there are roughly 120,000 clones, 70% to 80% of which are singletons. Findings of the study overall: The study carried out a later analysis of TCR beta sequences. It associated some 15,000 of them with specific HLA alleles at a false discovery rate of 0.05. Prediction of most subjects' HLA-A and HLA-B alleles by TCR beta sequences was reportedly accurate.

The material sequenced was PBMCs. The chain couples TRBV11-3 to TRBJ2-5; D not certain. The last part of the DNA fits TRBJ2-7 better; the J call may be wrong. The clonotype originates from a woman aged 40 to 50 in good health and CMV-seropositive. CDR3 bases: TGTGCCAGCAGCTTAAACTACGAGCAGTACTTC. Residues: CASSLNYEQYF.